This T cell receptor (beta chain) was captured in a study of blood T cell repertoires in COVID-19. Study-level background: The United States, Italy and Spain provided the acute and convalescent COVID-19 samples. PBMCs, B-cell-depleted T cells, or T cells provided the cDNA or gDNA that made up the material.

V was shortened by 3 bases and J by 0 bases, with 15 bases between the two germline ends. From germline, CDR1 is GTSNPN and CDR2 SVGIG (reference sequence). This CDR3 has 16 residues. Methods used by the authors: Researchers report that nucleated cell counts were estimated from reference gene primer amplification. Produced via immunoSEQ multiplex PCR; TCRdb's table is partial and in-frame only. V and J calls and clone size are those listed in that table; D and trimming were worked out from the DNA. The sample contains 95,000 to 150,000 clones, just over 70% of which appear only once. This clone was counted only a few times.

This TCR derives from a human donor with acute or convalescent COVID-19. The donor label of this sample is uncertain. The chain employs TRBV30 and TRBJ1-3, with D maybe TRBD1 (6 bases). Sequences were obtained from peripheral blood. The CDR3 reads CAWSVAPGASGNTIYF. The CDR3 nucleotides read TGTGCCTGGAGCGTGGCCCCAGGGGCCTCTGGAAACACCATATATTTT.